Below, 24 T cell receptor beta chains from the same sample are listed, as sequenced in a study of human T cells and chemical hapten exposure (dated by TCRdb to the early 2020s). Libraries were constructed by RACE. Sequenced on a NextSeq 500. TCRdb trimmed the raw reads at Q25, called clones with MiXCR and kept productive beta chains. Rows with a matching CDR3 protein are joined into one entry that keeps the most common DNA and genes. This sample comprises approximately 370,000 distinct CDR3 sequences, around 5% of them detected only once. The ten largest clonotypes hold under 9.5% of the sample. The time point label, read with the paper, signifies: pre-sensitization, week 0. The meaning of the sample's treatment or condition label: therapeutic diphenylcyclopropenone sensitization with weekly scalp DPC. The sequencing used whole blood, collected in connection with sensitization to the hapten diphenylcyclopropenone (DPC). These receptors originate from a woman aged 18-30 years with alopecia areata. Some clones in this sample may be carry-over from other donors' samples.

The chain links TRBV12-3 or TRBV12-4 to TRBJ1-1, with D possibly TRBD1 on 5 matching bases. There are 14 residues in the CDR3. Trimming removed 6 bases from V and 1 base from J, with 12 bases in between. CDR3 sequence reads: CASRVDDRNTEAFF. Here the CDR3 DNA reads TGTGCCAGCAGGGTAGACGACAGGAACACTGAAGCTTTCTTT.

This clonotype was detected a few times. The chain uses TRBV5-1 and TRBJ1-4, with D possibly being TRBD1 (5 bases). Trimming removed 1 base at V and 0 bases at J, with 7 bases between. CDR3 length: 15 residues. The germline gives CDR1 SGHRS, CDR2 YFSETQ. The CDR3: CASSLLGATNEKLFF. CDR3 DNA: TGCGCCAGCAGCTTGTTGGGGGCAACTAATGAAAAACTGTTTTTT.

V and J are TRBV20-1 and TRBJ1-6, with 8 bases matching TRBD1. Germline lookup yields CDR1 DFQATT and CDR2 SNEGSKA (reference sequence). CDR3 length: 14 amino acids. Trimming cost V 3 bases and J 7 bases; bases outside gene matches: 5. The CDR3 region has the DNA TGCAGTGCTAGTAACGGACAGGGAAATTCACCCCTCCACTTT. It specifies CSASNGQGNSPLHF.

At least ten counts were recorded for this clonotype. This chain uses TRBV6-5 with TRBJ1-1; possible D gene TRBD1, 5 bases. V was shortened by 4 bases and J by 5 bases, with 14 bases between the two germline ends. The CDR3 totals 14 residues. Germline values: CDR1 MNHEY, CDR2 SVGAGI. CDR3 bases: TGTGCCAGCAGTTGGAGGGGCGGGGGGACTGAAGCTTTCTTT. Translation gives CASSWRGGGTEAFF.

V is TRBV6-2 or TRBV6-3 and J is TRBJ2-3; possibly TRBD1 or TRBD2 for D (6 bases each). Trimming stripped 0 bases from V and 2 bases from J, with 12 bases between. Germline CDR1 and CDR2: MNHEY and SVGEGT. CDR3 length equals 16 residues. The chain's CDR3 is CASSYSPGGDTDTQYF. CDR3 sequence (DNA): TGTGCCAGCAGTTACTCTCCCGGGGGCGACACAGATACGCAGTATTTT.

This clonotype was found many times. The V gene is TRBV20-1, the J gene TRBJ1-2; 8 bases are a match to TRBD1. The CDR3 is 13 residues long. CDR1 and CDR2 from the germline V gene are DFQATT and SNEGSKA (reference sequence). The ends lost 3 bases at V and 7 bases at J; junction bases unmatched: 7. The CDR3 nucleotides read TGCAGTGCTAGCGATGACAGGGGACTTGGCTACACCTTC. It specifies CSASDDRGLGYTF.

As concerns this clonotype: Germline and junction disagree at one end, which may indicate a read error. The rearrangement uses TRBV18 and TRBJ1-4; the D gene is possibly TRBD1 (6 bases). Looked up from germline, CDR1 is KGHSH and CDR2 is LQKENI. The CDR3 totals 16 residues. In nucleotides, the CDR3 is TGTGCCAGCTCACCGATTTCGGACAGCCCCAATGAAAAACTGGTTTTT. Amino acids: CASSPISDSPNEKLVF.

The chain couples TRBV7-9 to TRBJ2-7; D gene ambiguous. Trimming took 0 bases from V and 0 from J, leaving 12 bases between them. The CDR3 loop spans 16 amino acids. The V gene's germline CDR1 is SEHNR and CDR2 FQNEAQ (reference sequence). The CDR3 here is CASSLATGISSYEQYF. The CDR3 DNA follows: TGTGCCAGCAGCTTAGCGACGGGTATTAGCTCCTACGAGCAGTACTTC.

This clonotype was seen repeatedly, ten times or more. The chain has TRBV7-9 and TRBJ1-6; TRBD1 aligns across 7 bases. CDR1 and CDR2 from the germline V gene are SEHNR and FQNEAQ (reference sequence). This CDR3 is built from 19 residues. J was trimmed by 9 bases and V by 5 bases; bases with no gene match: 22. The CDR3 sequence: CASSVSLGQKGDEGSPLHF. In DNA, the CDR3 is TGTGCCAGCAGCGTCAGCCTGGGACAGAAAGGGGACGAGGGTTCACCCCTCCACTTT.

The chain combines TRBV18 with TRBJ1-5; the match to TRBD1 covers 7 bases. CDR3 length equals 16 residues. After removal of 3 bases from V and 10 bases from J, the junction contained 15 bases not matched to a gene. From germline, CDR1 is KGHSH and CDR2 LQKENI. This chain's CDR3 is CASSPLPGTAQPPQHF. The CDR3 DNA is TGTGCCAGCTCACCTCTACCCGGGACAGCCCAACCCCCCCAGCATTTT. The whole variable domain, remainder taken from reference TRBV18 and TRBJ1-5, is NAGVMQNPRHLVRRRGQEARLRCSPMKGHSHVYWYRQLPEEGLKFMVYLQKENIIDESGMPKERFSAEFPKEGPSILRIQQVVRGDSAAYFCASSPLPGTAQPPQHFGDGTRLSIL.

V gene TRBV7-2 combines with J gene TRBJ1-5, with a tentative D call TRBD1 (5 bases). V lost 1 base, J lost 2 bases, and 12 bases lay in between. This CDR3 has 16 amino acids. The germline gives CDR1 SGHTA, CDR2 FQGNSA. This chain's CDR3 is CASSLVGTGGNQPQHF. The CDR3 region has the DNA TGTGCCAGCAGCTTAGTTGGTACAGGAGGCAATCAGCCCCAGCATTTT.

V is TRBV10-3 and J is TRBJ2-1; 9 bases match TRBD1. CDR3 length: 14 amino acids. CDR1 and CDR2 from the germline V gene are ENHRY and SYGVKD. V lost 6 bases to trimming and J lost 8 bases; unmatched junction nucleotides: 8. The CDR3 is CAIRGQGAVDEQFF. DNA of the CDR3: TGTGCCATCAGGGGACAGGGTGCGGTTGATGAGCAGTTCTTC.

This clonotype has at least ten counts. The chain couples TRBV29-1 to TRBJ1-3, with D tentatively TRBD1 (6 bases). This CDR3 has 15 amino acids. Germline CDR1 reads SQVTM; CDR2 reads ANQGSEA. Between the trimmed V and J ends, which lost 0 bases and 6 bases, there was a span of 15 bases. The CDR3 coding sequence is TGCAGCGTTGAAGACCCCCAGGGGCCAGAAAACACCATATATTTT. Translated: CSVEDPQGPENTIYF.

At least ten counts were recorded for this clonotype. The rearrangement uses TRBV9 and TRBJ1-2; no definite D call. The CDR3 length is 15 residues. Germline lookup yields CDR1 SGDLS and CDR2 YYNGEE. Trimming cost V 0 bases and J 0 bases, with 9 bases left between them. The CDR3 loop is CASSVAKATNYGYTF. Here the CDR3 DNA reads TGTGCCAGCAGCGTAGCGAAGGCAACTAACTATGGCTACACCTTC. The full variable domain, in which reference TRBV9 and TRBJ1-2 provide the parts outside the CDR3, is DSGVTQTPKHLITATGQRVTLRCSPRSGDLSVYWYQQSLDQGLQFLIQYYNGEERAKGNILERFSAQQFPDLHSELNLSSLELGDSALYFCASSVAKATNYGYTFGSGTRLTVV.

V is TRBV6-5 and J is TRBJ1-1; D is ambiguous. V lost 2 bases and J lost 0, with 7 bases in between. This CDR3 region has 14 residues. CDR1 is MNHEY, CDR2 SVGAGI, per germline. The CDR3 protein is CASSYRSMNTEAFF. The CDR3 DNA reads as TGTGCCAGCAGTTACCGGTCGATGAACACTGAAGCTTTCTTT.

This clonotype was found many times. The rearrangement joins TRBV21-1 to TRBJ1-1; the D call TRBD1 from the table was never checked on the DNA. TRBV21-1 is a pseudogene locus. The CDR3 extends over 15 amino acids. CDR3 in amino acids: CASSKLTGDNTEAFF. As DNA, the CDR3 is TGTGCCAGCAGCAAACTGACAGGGGATAACACTGAAGCTTTCTTT.

This clonotype occurred many times. The chain has TRBV6-5 and TRBJ2-7; 7 nucleotides align to TRBD1. This CDR3 region has 13 residues. Germline V gene lookup returns CDR1 MNHEY and CDR2 SVGAGI. The ends lost 4 bases at V and 1 base at J; junction bases unmatched: 1. The CDR3 DNA follows: TGTGCCAGCAGTTGGGACAGTTCCTACGAGCAGTACTTC. It yields the protein CASSWDSSYEQYF.

The chain combines TRBV11-3 with TRBJ2-3, with 10 bases matching TRBD2. The CDR3 covers 14 residues. Germline V gene sequence: CDR1 SGHNT, CDR2 YENEEA. Trimming removed 5 bases from V and 5 bases from J; junction bases left unmatched: 4. CDR3 residues: CASSKGLAEDTQYF. The CDR3 region has the DNA TGTGCCAGCAGCAAAGGACTAGCGGAAGATACGCAGTATTTT.

Only a few counts were recorded for this clonotype. This chain links TRBV5-4 with TRBJ2-4, with TRBD1 matching over 8 bases. The ends lost 5 bases at V and 8 bases at J; junction bases unmatched: 6. CDR3 size: 13 residues. CDR1 and CDR2 from the germline V gene are SGHNT and YYREEE (reference sequence). In DNA form, the CDR3 reads TGTGCCAGCAGTCCGGACAGGGATGACATTCAGTACTTC. It translates to CASSPDRDDIQYF. Full variable domain (missing parts from reference TRBV5-4 and TRBJ2-4): ETGVTQSPTHLIKTRGQQVTLRCSSQSGHNTVSWYQQALGQGPQFIFQYYREEENGRGNFPPRFSGLQFPNYSSELNVNALELDDSALYLCASSPDRDDIQYFGAGTRLSVL.

This clonotype was counted many times. The V and J genes are TRBV6-2 or TRBV6-3 and TRBJ1-1; possible D gene TRBD1, 6 bases. Germline loops: CDR1 MNHEY, CDR2 SVGEGT. With 2 bases removed from V and 6 bases from J, the gap between germline ends came to 10 bases. The CDR3 consists of 13 residues. CDR3 bases: TGTGCCAGCAGTTACCGGGCAGGGGCTGAAGCTTTCTTT. This sequence encodes CASSYRAGAEAFF.

The sample holds a few counts of this clonotype. One junction end does not reproduce the germline sequence, and a read error may be involved. The V call is TRBV7-7, the J call TRBJ2-7, with no clear D. The CDR3 sequence is 14 residues long. Per germline, CDR1 SSHAT and CDR2 FNYEAQ (reference sequence). The CDR3 region is CASSLPGDSYEQYF. For the CDR3, the DNA is TGTGCTAGCAGCTTACCTGGCGACTCCTACGAGCAGTACTTC.

The chain joins TRBV7-2 to TRBJ1-2, with D hard to call. The CDR3 extends over 14 amino acids. Germline CDR1 SGHTA, CDR2 FQGNSA. V was shortened by 1 base and J by 5 bases, with 11 bases between the two germline ends. Here the CDR3 DNA reads TGTGCCAGCAGCTTAGGTTTACAGCTATATGGCTACACCTTC. Translation gives CASSLGLQLYGYTF.

This rearrangement joins TRBV10-3 to TRBJ2-3; 9 bases match TRBD2. There are 15 residues in the CDR3. V shed 3 bases and J 6 bases; nucleotides not matched to a gene: 7. Germline CDR1 reads ENHRY; CDR2 reads SYGVKD. The CDR3 sequence: CAISETLAGYDTQYF. CDR3 bases: TGTGCCATCAGTGAAACCCTAGCGGGGTATGATACGCAGTATTTT.

Ten or more counts support this clonotype. V is TRBV29-1 and J is TRBJ1-4; a weak D match, TRBD1 (6 bases). CDR3 length: 13 residues. Trimming shortened V by 6 bases and J by 7 bases, and 15 bases separated the two germline ends. Germline V CDR1 and CDR2: SQVTM, ANQGSEA. The CDR3 DNA sequence: TGCAGCGTGGAACAGGGAGCCGGTGAAAAACTGTTTTTT. Residues: CSVEQGAGEKLFF.